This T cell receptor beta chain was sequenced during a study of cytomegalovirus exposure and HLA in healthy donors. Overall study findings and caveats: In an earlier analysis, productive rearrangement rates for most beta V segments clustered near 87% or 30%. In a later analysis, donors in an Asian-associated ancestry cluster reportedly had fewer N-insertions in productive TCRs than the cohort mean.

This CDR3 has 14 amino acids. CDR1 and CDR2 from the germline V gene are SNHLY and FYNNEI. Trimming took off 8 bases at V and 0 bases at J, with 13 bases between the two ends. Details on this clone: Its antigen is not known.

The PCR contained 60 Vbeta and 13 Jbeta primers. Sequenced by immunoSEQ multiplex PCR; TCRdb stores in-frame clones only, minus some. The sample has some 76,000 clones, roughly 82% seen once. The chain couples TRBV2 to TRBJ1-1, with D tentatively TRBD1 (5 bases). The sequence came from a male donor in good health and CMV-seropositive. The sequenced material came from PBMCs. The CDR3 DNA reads TGTGCCAGCGGAGTTCCAGGGTTGAACACTGAAGCTTTCTTT. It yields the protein CASGVPGLNTEAFF.